This T cell receptor (beta chain) stems from a study of T cell repertoires in ileal Crohn's disease. Method: immunoSEQ multiplex PCR; TCRdb's copy keeps in-frame clones and lacks some. The sample carries thousands of clones, 72% recorded once. Time point in this sample: neoterminal ileum biopsy at postoperative endoscopy, about 6 months after surgery. The CDR3 extends over 13 amino acids. In germline, CDR1 is SQVTM, CDR2 ANQGSEA. Trimming took off 3 bases at V and 2 bases at J, with 10 bases between the two ends. The rearrangement links TRBV29-1 to TRBJ1-2; D possibly corresponds to TRBD1 (5 bases). The sequence was collected from an adult with Crohn's disease. Sequencing was done on a sample of ileal tissue. This chain's CDR3 is CSVEWGLNYGYTF. The CDR3 nucleotides read TGCAGCGTTGAGTGGGGCTTGAACTATGGCTACACCTTC.